The clone carrying this T cell receptor beta chain was observed at least ten times. Antigen specificity is unknown. TCR beta CDR3 regions were amplified from RNA transcripts. A first-round RT-PCR of the TCR CDR3 used the HTBI primer set. TCRdb analysed the multiplex PCR reads with MiXCR anew, one entry per CDR3 protein. The data show fewer than 400,000 distinct CDR3 sequences, approximately 17% seen once. Not enrolled were patients with uncontrolled infection, other autoimmune disease, pregnancy or lactation. The authors took PBMCs from roughly 9.3 ml fresh peripheral blood. The data were obtained in a study of T cells in Graves' hyperthyroidism and ophthalmopathy. Study findings and constraints: Before onset, ophthalmopathy was predicted by the model a median approximately 6.6 months earlier.

Trimming pared 3 bases from V and 0 bases from J, leaving 9 bases between. There are 15 residues in the CDR3. This chain joins TRBV12-3 or TRBV12-4 and TRBJ2-1, with D hard to call. The sequence came from a man aged 25 to 40 with Graves' hyperthyroidism. The sample comprised blood. The CDR3 loop is CASSLKASSYNEQFF. CDR3 nucleotides: TGTGCCAGCAGTTTGAAGGCTAGCTCCTACAATGAGCAGTTCTTC.